The clone carrying this T cell receptor beta chain was observed a handful of times. These data are taken from a study of T-cell reconstitution after alpha-beta-depleted transplantation in children. CDR3 length: 16 residues. The germline V gene has CDR1 SGHTA and CDR2 FQGNSA. Trimming took off 0 bases at V and 2 bases at J, with 14 bases between the two ends. Unique molecular identifiers were built into the TCRbeta library. TCRdb re-derived calls from the PCR reads in MiXCR, one entry per CDR3 protein. The profile shows a few hundred thousand distinct CDR3 sequences, approximately 20% of them singletons.

The chain joins TRBV7-2 to TRBJ2-7; D remains unclear. The starting material was PBMCs from the stem cell graft donor, obtained from the stem cell graft. This clonotype was obtained from a human donor who donated a stem cell graft to a child with acute myeloid leukemia. CDR3 protein: CASSLAGSRIPYEQYF. The CDR3, as DNA: TGTGCCAGCAGCTTAGCTGGCTCTCGAATACCCTACGAGCAGTACTTC.